This T cell receptor (beta chain) was documented in a study of spatial heterogeneity in lung cancer. Study background: Sequencing was performed on follow-up PBMC samples when available, collected at a median of approximately 26 months after resection.

Trimming took off 2 bases at V and 1 base at J, with 11 bases between the two ends. CDR3 length: 15 amino acids. Germline V gene sequence: CDR1 SGHTA, CDR2 FQGNSA. Time point defined: blood at routine non-recurrence follow-up after resection. TCRs were sequenced from unsorted whole RNA of tumor, nontumor lung or PBMC. Every cDNA TCR molecule received its own unique molecular identifier. MiXCR was run by TCRdb on the 5' RACE reads, yielding one entry per CDR3 protein. The data show about 15,000 distinct CDR3 sequences, 6.3% seen once. This sequence joins TRBV7-2 and TRBJ1-2; no firm D call. The TCR originated in a male donor with early-stage non-small cell lung cancer. This specimen was PBMCs, taken at follow-up. CDR3 amino acids: CASSLIPGINYGYTF. The CDR3 region has the DNA TGTGCCAGCAGCTTAATTCCGGGTATTAACTATGGCTACACCTTC. Combining the CDR3 with reference TRBV7-2 and TRBJ1-2 gives the whole variable domain GAGVSQSPSNKVTEKGKDVELRCDPISGHTALYWYRQSLGQGLEFLIYFQGNSAPDKSGLPSDRFSAERTGGSVSTLTIQRTQQEDSAVYLCASSLIPGINYGYTFGSGTRLTVV.